Each of the 31 T cell receptor beta chains below was sequenced from the same sample in a study of CD8 T cells in Susac syndrome (dated by TCRdb to 2018 to 2020). The library was produced with the immunoSEQ multiplex PCR assay. RNA was extracted using the RNeasy kit, and roughly 0.5 to 1 microgram was reverse transcribed with random hexamers. TCRdb reprocessing: public reads trimmed at Q25 with fastp, clones called with MiXCR, in-frame beta chains kept. Rows merge per CDR3 protein into single entries with the most common DNA and genes. Counted in this sample were around 270,000 distinct CDR3 sequences; 65% to 90% of them appeared once. Around 0.2% of the sample belongs to the ten largest clones. Sequenced: CD8+ T cells from PBMCs. The receptors derive from a human donor with multiple sclerosis.

The CDR3 DNA is TGTGCCAGCAGCCCTTGGACAGGGGCCTTCACTGAAGCTTTCTTT. Protein: CASSPWTGAFTEAFF. This chain joins TRBV7-9 and TRBJ1-1; 9 nucleotides agree with TRBD1. V lost 5 bases and J lost 4; bases outside the gene matches: 8. Per the germline V gene, CDR1 is SEHNR and CDR2 is FQNEAQ (reference sequence). This CDR3 is built from 15 residues. The complete variable domain, with remaining parts taken from reference TRBV7-9 and TRBJ1-1, reads DTGVSQNPRHKITKRGQNVTFRCDPISEHNRLYWYRQTLGQGPEFLTYFQNEAQLEKSRLLSDRFSAERPKGSFSTLEIQRTEQGDSAMYLCASSPWTGAFTEAFFGQGTRLTVV.

The V and J genes are TRBV11-2 and TRBJ2-2; D is uncertain. Germline V gene lookup returns CDR1 SGHAT and CDR2 FQNNGV. The CDR3 spans 14 residues. Deletions cut 0 bases from V and 4 bases from J, with 6 bases between. Written as DNA, the CDR3 is TGTGCCAGCAGCTTAGATCTGGGCACCGGGGAGCTGTTTTTT. Translation: CASSLDLGTGELFF.

The chain's CDR3 is CSARDYPRLAGRLDNEQFF. The CDR3 DNA reads TGCAGTGCTAGAGATTACCCTCGACTAGCCGGGAGACTTGACAATGAGCAGTTCTTC. The genes are TRBV20-1 and TRBJ2-1, with 7 nucleotides matching TRBD2. V lost 0 bases to trimming and J lost 5 bases; unmatched junction nucleotides: 19. In germline, CDR1 is DFQATT, CDR2 SNEGSKA (reference sequence). CDR3 length: 19 amino acids.

CDR3 region: CASRTGEFNTGELFF. The CDR3 bases are TGCGCCAGCCGGACGGGAGAGTTCAACACCGGGGAGCTGTTTTTT. This chain links TRBV4-3 with TRBJ2-2; perhaps TRBD2 as D (6 bases). The germline CDR1 and CDR2 sequences are LGHNA and YSLEER. CDR3 length: 15 residues. The ends were cut back, 8 bases at V and 2 bases at J, with 15 bases in the middle.

The CDR3 reads CASSIWTVYNEQFF. The CDR3 DNA is TGTGCCAGTAGTATCTGGACAGTTTACAATGAGCAGTTCTTC. The chain is built from TRBV19 and TRBJ2-1; D might be TRBD1 (6 bases). With 3 bases removed from V and 4 bases from J, the gap between germline ends came to 10 bases. The CDR3 runs to 14 residues. Germline CDR1 and CDR2: LNHDA and SQIVND (reference sequence).

The chain carries TRBV28 and TRBJ2-7, with 10 bases matching TRBD1. The CDR3 has 15 residues. Trimming took 7 bases from V and 3 from J; bases not matched to a gene: 9. Germline assignment: CDR1 MDHEN and CDR2 SYDVKM. The CDR3 protein is CASNIPRDRGYEQYF. The CDR3 DNA reads TGTGCCAGCAACATCCCCCGGGACAGGGGCTACGAGCAGTACTTC. The whole variable domain, remainder taken from reference TRBV28 and TRBJ2-7, is DVKVTQSSRYLVKRTGEKVFLECVQDMDHENMFWYRQDPGLGLRLIYFSYDVKMKEKGDIPEGYSVSREKKERFSLILESASTNQTSMYLCASNIPRDRGYEQYFGPGTRLTVT.

The V and J genes are TRBV20-1 and TRBJ1-1; D gene unclear. Germline lookup yields CDR1 DFQATT and CDR2 SNEGSKA (reference sequence). The length of the CDR3 is 10 residues. The CDR3 loop is CSHKETEAFF. The CDR3 coding sequence is TGCAGCCATAAGGAAACTGAAGCTTTCTTT.

The V and J genes are TRBV4-1 and TRBJ1-2, with D unresolved. Trimming removed 0 bases from V and 1 base from J, with 3 bases in between. In germline, CDR1 is MGHRA, CDR2 YSYEKL. The CDR3 has 13 amino acids. As DNA, the CDR3 is TGCGCCAGCAGCCAAGAGTATAACTATGGCTACACCTTC. This encodes CASSQEYNYGYTF.

The chain joins TRBV9 to TRBJ1-2, with 10 bases identical to TRBD1. Germline CDR1 and CDR2: SGDLS and YYNGEE. The CDR3 runs to 14 residues. Trimming at V came to 4 bases and at J to 4 bases, leaving 4 bases not matched to a gene. The CDR3 coding sequence is TGTGCCAGCAGCTCAGGACAGGGGGGCTATGGCTACACCTTC. The encoded protein is CASSSGQGGYGYTF.

The chain has TRBV5-1 and TRBJ2-7; 10 bases fit TRBD1. This CDR3 region has 15 residues. Germline V CDR1 and CDR2: SGHRS, YFSETQ. Losses at the gene ends were 0 bases for V and 5 bases for J; bases not matched to a gene: 5. In nucleotides, the CDR3 is TGCGCCAGCAGCTTGGCTGGGACAGGGGACAACGAGCAGTACTTC. It codes for CASSLAGTGDNEQYF.

The V call is TRBV30, the J call TRBJ2-7, with a tentative D call TRBD1 (6 bases). CDR3 length: 13 amino acids. Trimming cost V 5 bases and J 3 bases, with 14 bases left between them. Germline lookup yields CDR1 GTSNPN and CDR2 SVGIG (reference sequence). CDR3 nucleotide sequence: TGTGCCTGGCAGGGGTGGGAAATCTACGAGCAGTACTTC. It is translated as CAWQGWEIYEQYF.

The chain recombines TRBV28 with TRBJ1-2; 7 nucleotides line up with TRBD1. Per germline, CDR1 MDHEN and CDR2 SYDVKM. The CDR3 runs to 14 residues. The junction had 9 bases not matched to a gene; V was cut back by 3 bases and J by 8 bases. In DNA, the CDR3 is TGTGCCAGCAGTTTGACAGGGTCACAGACCGGCTACACCTTC. The encoded protein is CASSLTGSQTGYTF.

The chain combines TRBV5-4 with TRBJ1-2; no clear D. The CDR3 loop spans 13 amino acids. Germline V gives CDR1 SGHNT, CDR2 YYREEE (reference sequence). Deletions cut 4 bases from V and 4 bases from J, with 11 bases between. The CDR3 nucleotides read TGTGCCAGCAGCGAACAGAGCACCTATGGCTACACCTTC. Its protein product is CASSEQSTYGYTF. The full variable domain, with the rest looked up from reference TRBV5-4 and TRBJ1-2, is ETGVTQSPTHLIKTRGQQVTLRCSSQSGHNTVSWYQQALGQGPQFIFQYYREEENGRGNFPPRFSGLQFPNYSSELNVNALELDDSALYLCASSEQSTYGYTFGSGTRLTVV.

This clonotype was detected once. The chain joins TRBV20-1 to TRBJ2-7; D possibly corresponds to TRBD1 (5 bases). V was cut by 5 bases and J by 4 bases, with 18 bases left in between. The CDR3 runs 14 residues. Germline V gives CDR1 DFQATT, CDR2 SNEGSKA (reference sequence). The CDR3 DNA reads TGCAGTGCTGCGGACACCGGGTCCGGGTACGAGCAGTACTTC. Translation: CSAADTGSGYEQYF.

V gene TRBV7-9 combines with J gene TRBJ1-4; D perhaps matches TRBD1 (6 bases). CDR1 SEHNR and CDR2 FQNEAQ come from the germline V gene (reference sequence). V was clipped by 2 bases and J by 7 bases, with 8 bases between them. CDR3 size: 13 residues. The CDR3 coding sequence is TGTGCCAGCAGCTTAAGGACAGCTGAAAAACTGTTTTTT. Amino acid sequence: CASSLRTAEKLFF.

This chain uses TRBV6-5 with TRBJ2-7; D call uncertain. V dropped 6 bases and J dropped 7 bases, with 19 bases sitting between them. There are 14 residues in the CDR3. The germline V gene has CDR1 MNHEY and CDR2 SVGAGI. The chain's CDR3 is CASSPLVGSREQYF. The CDR3 DNA reads TGTGCCAGCAGCCCCCTGGTCGGGTCGAGGGAGCAGTACTTC.

V gene TRBV20-1 combines with J gene TRBJ2-7; TRBD1 aligns across 12 bases. The ends lost 5 bases at V and 6 bases at J; junction bases unmatched: 5. This CDR3 is 13 amino acids long. From germline, CDR1 is DFQATT and CDR2 SNEGSKA (reference sequence). CDR3 amino acids: CSAPGQGATEQYF. The CDR3 DNA is TGCAGTGCTCCGGGACAGGGGGCGACCGAGCAGTACTTC.

In nucleotides, the CDR3 is TGTGCCAGCAGCGCCCTCGGCCTAGAGACCCAGTACTTC. Translating gives CASSALGLETQYF. The chain recombines TRBV9 with TRBJ2-5; D is undetermined. The germline V and J ends were trimmed by 3 bases and 4 bases, with 10 bases remaining between them. The germline gives CDR1 SGDLS, CDR2 YYNGEE. This CDR3 has 13 amino acids.

V usage is TRBV29-1 and J usage is TRBJ2-7, with 12 bases that match TRBD1. Germline assignment: CDR1 SQVTM and CDR2 ANQGSEA. The CDR3 loop spans 19 amino acids. V was clipped by 3 bases and J by 5 bases; unmatched bases: 20. The DNA for the CDR3 is TGCAGCGTTGACGCGGTGGACGATACGGGACAGGGGGCAGCTCACGAGCAGTACTTC. Its protein is CSVDAVDDTGQGAAHEQYF.

The chain links TRBV7-8 to TRBJ2-3, with D unresolved. The CDR3 covers 14 residues. V lost 1 base, J lost 0 bases, and 5 bases lay in between. The germline V gene has CDR1 SGHVS and CDR2 FQNEAQ. In nucleotides, the CDR3 is TGTGCCAGCAGCTTAGATGGGAGCACAGATACGCAGTATTTT. Translating it yields CASSLDGSTDTQYF.

The count of this clonotype is one. The chain joins TRBV28 to TRBJ2-2, with 8 bases identical to TRBD1. The CDR3 is 16 amino acids. The junction had 7 bases not matched to a gene; V was cut back by 7 bases and J by 0 bases. CDR1 and CDR2 from the germline V gene are MDHEN and SYDVKM. CDR3 region: CASTQLTGANTGELFF. CDR3 coding DNA: TGTGCCAGCACCCAACTGACAGGGGCGAACACCGGGGAGCTGTTTTTT.

The genes are TRBV10-3 and TRBJ2-7; no definite D call. CDR1 is ENHRY, CDR2 SYGVKD, per germline. V lost 0 bases, J lost 6 bases, and 9 bases lay in between. The CDR3 runs to 13 residues. The CDR3 sequence is CAISESVSSEQYF. Here the CDR3 DNA reads TGTGCCATCAGTGAGTCAGTGAGCAGCGAGCAGTACTTC.

The chain employs TRBV30 and TRBJ1-2; 9 nucleotides line up with TRBD1. Germline V gene data show CDR1 as GTSNPN and CDR2 as SVGIG (reference sequence). V was pared by 5 bases and J by 8 bases, with 9 bases of the junction left unmatched. This CDR3 is built from 13 residues. The DNA for the CDR3 is TGTGCCTGGGGGCCAGGACAGGGGTACGGCTACACCTTC. It yields the protein CAWGPGQGYGYTF.

The genes are TRBV6-2 or TRBV6-3 and TRBJ2-1; 9 bases fit TRBD2. There are 16 residues in the CDR3. Germline V gives CDR1 MNHEY, CDR2 SVGEGT. V shed 8 bases and J 0 bases; nucleotides not matched to a gene: 8. CDR3 residues: CASRLAGSSSYNEQFF. The DNA for the CDR3 is TGTGCCAGCCGGCTAGCGGGGTCGAGCTCCTACAATGAGCAGTTCTTC.

V and J are TRBV4-3 and TRBJ2-3; TRBD2 might be the D (5 bases). Per germline, CDR1 LGHNA and CDR2 YSLEER. The CDR3 is 15 residues long. Trimming shortened V by 0 bases and J by 6 bases, and 13 bases separated the two germline ends. The CDR3 sequence is CASSQERENGDTQYF. The CDR3 DNA reads TGCGCCAGCAGCCAAGAGAGGGAAAATGGGGATACGCAGTATTTT.

This CDR3 is CASWPLVGTFEAFF. CDR3 nucleotides: TGTGCCAGCTGGCCGCTGGTGGGTACTTTTGAAGCTTTCTTT. V gene TRBV2 combines with J gene TRBJ1-1; no reliable D call. CDR1 SNHLY and CDR2 FYNNEI come from the germline V gene. V lost 8 bases and J lost 7, with 20 bases in between. The CDR3 runs 14 residues.

The V and J genes are TRBV7-8 and TRBJ2-2, with TRBD2 matching over 8 bases. Germline assignment: CDR1 SGHVS and CDR2 FQNEAQ. This CDR3 has 18 amino acids. The trim removed 1 base at V and 7 bases at J, leaving 14 bases unmatched. CDR3 bases: TGTGCCAGCAGCTTAGGTCCGGCTAGCGGGCCCATGGACGGGGAGCTGTTTTTT. Translated, it gives CASSLGPASGPMDGELFF.

This clonotype is a singleton in its sample. The gene calls are TRBV30 and TRBJ1-5; no clear D. CDR1 and CDR2 from the germline V gene are GTSNPN and SVGIG (reference sequence). The CDR3 extends over 15 amino acids. Between the trimmed V and J ends, which lost 3 bases and 4 bases, there was a span of 16 bases. CDR3 sequence (DNA): TGTGCCTGGAGCCCCGGGGAGATCTCAAATCAGCCCCAGCATTTT. Amino acid sequence: CAWSPGEISNQPQHF.

This chain links TRBV4-3 with TRBJ1-4; 7 nucleotides line up with TRBD1. The germline V gene encodes CDR1 LGHNA and CDR2 YSLEER. Unmatched junction bases numbered 6, after V lost 0 bases and J lost 11 bases. There are 14 residues in the CDR3. CDR3 amino acids: CASSQDGLQGKLFF. CDR3 in DNA: TGCGCCAGCAGCCAAGATGGCCTACAGGGGAAACTGTTTTTT.

The V and J genes are TRBV5-4 and TRBJ2-7; D is unresolved. Germline V gives CDR1 SGHNT, CDR2 YYREEE (reference sequence). The CDR3 covers 13 residues. V lost 3 bases and J 1 base, leaving 8 bases between the germline ends. CDR3 region: CASSWSGSYEQYF. Written as DNA, the CDR3 is TGTGCCAGCAGCTGGTCCGGATCCTACGAGCAGTACTTC.

The rearrangement joins TRBV28 to TRBJ2-7, with TRBD1 as a possible D gene (7 bases). The CDR3 is 14 amino acids. In germline, CDR1 is MDHEN, CDR2 SYDVKM. V lost 8 bases and J lost 3, with 17 bases in between. CDR3 nucleotides: TGTGCCAGCGGGAGGACAGGACTGAGCTACGAGCAGTACTTC. Residues: CASGRTGLSYEQYF.